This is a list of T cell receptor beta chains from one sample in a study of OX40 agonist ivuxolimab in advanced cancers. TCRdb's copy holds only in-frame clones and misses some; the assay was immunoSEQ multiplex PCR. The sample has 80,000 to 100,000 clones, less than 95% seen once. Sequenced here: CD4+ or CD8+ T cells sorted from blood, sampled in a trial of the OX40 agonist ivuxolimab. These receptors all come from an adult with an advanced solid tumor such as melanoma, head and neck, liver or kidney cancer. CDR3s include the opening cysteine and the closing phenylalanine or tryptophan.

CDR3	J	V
CASSYLGASGATQYF	TRBJ2-3	TRBV6-5
CASSSSGLRKQPQHF	TRBJ1-5	TRBV7-8
CASSLSGRGGADTQYF	TRBJ2-3	TRBV4-3
CASSTRPSTSGLETQYF	TRBJ2-5	TRBV19
CASSKPQGASYEQYF	TRBJ2-7	TRBV5-4
CAWSVGVRETQYF	TRBJ2-5	TRBV30
CASSRRQNTDTQYF	TRBJ2-3	TRBV5-6
CAISESTGHLYNEQFF	TRBJ2-1	TRBV10-3
CASSPWGAGGTYNEQFF	TRBJ2-1	TRBV18
CASSLQGQETQYF	TRBJ2-5	TRBV5-1
CASSKGVSEAFF	TRBJ1-1	TRBV6-1
CASSNRDSGNTIYF	TRBJ1-3	TRBV19
CASSFAGSQPQHF	TRBJ1-5	TRBV7-8
CASSFDRVITEAFF	TRBJ1-1	TRBV7-8
CASSYHSAGVTGELFF	TRBJ2-2	TRBV11-3
CASSFQNGFNYEQYF	TRBJ2-7	TRBV7-2
CASSLVVEQYF	TRBJ2-7	TRBV7-2
CASSPGTGFFEQYF	TRBJ2-7	TRBV7-9
CASSFDLAGRYEQYF	TRBJ2-7	TRBV5-6
CASRTPRGIKAEAFF	TRBJ1-1	TRBV2
CASSIVGPRSRSYNEQFF	TRBJ2-1	TRBV19
CASSSEMVPNEQFF	TRBJ2-1	TRBV19
CASSTRAEGEQYF	TRBJ2-7	TRBV19